These 4 T cell receptor beta chains share one sample of origin, sequenced in a study of CD8+CD57+ T cells in acquired aplastic anemia. The template for TCR beta VDJ and CDR3 sequence profiling was genomic DNA. TCRdb redid the calling of the reads with MiXCR, one entry per CDR3 protein. The data contain hundreds of thousands of distinct CDR3 sequences, under 80% of them singletons. Sequenced material: sorted CD4+, CD8+, or CD8+CD57+ T cells (not recorded which) from PBMCs. The origin of the receptors is a human donor in good health, serving as a control.

V gene TRBV7-2 combines with J gene TRBJ1-5; tentative D call: TRBD1 (5 bases). Trimming pared 5 bases from V and 5 bases from J, leaving 13 bases between. CDR3 length equals 14 residues. Germline lookup yields CDR1 SGHTA and CDR2 FQGNSA. The CDR3, as DNA: TGTGCCAGCAGCAGACGGGGGGTGGATCAGCCCCAGCATTTT. Translating gives CASSRRGVDQPQHF.

As regards this clonotype: At one of its ends the junction is not consistent with the germline gene, which may arise from a read error. The chain combines TRBV7-2 with TRBJ1-1, with 7 nucleotides matching TRBD1. From germline, CDR1 is SGHTA and CDR2 FQGNSA. This CDR3 has 13 residues. CDR3 sequence reads: CASSQQGMNTEAF. In nucleotides, the CDR3 is TGTGCCAGCAGCCAACAGGGGATGAACACTGAAGCTTTC.

V is TRBV12-3 or TRBV12-4 and J is TRBJ2-2, with 9 bases identical to TRBD2. CDR3 length: 15 residues. V shed 6 bases and J 7 bases; nucleotides not matched to a gene: 9. The CDR3 loop is CASSLGASGVGELFF. In DNA form, the CDR3 reads TGTGCCAGCAGCCTCGGGGCTAGCGGGGTCGGGGAGCTGTTTTTT.

The V and J genes are TRBV19 and TRBJ2-5; 7 bases are a match to TRBD1. Germline loops: CDR1 LNHDA, CDR2 SQIVND (reference sequence). Trimming took 5 bases from V and 5 from J; bases not matched to a gene: 14. This CDR3 region has 16 residues. CDR3 nucleotides: TGTGCCAGTAGTGTCCTCACACAGGGGTTCGGGGAGACCCAGTACTTC. It encodes CASSVLTQGFGETQYF.